These 18 T cell receptor beta chains came from one sample sequenced in a study of blood T cell repertoires in COVID-19. Only in-frame clones appear in the TCRdb table, and some are missing; sequencing was by immunoSEQ multiplex PCR. The table lists roughly 130,000 clones, about 86% of them singletons, with roughly 15% in the top ten. Sequenced input: peripheral blood. The receptors were gathered from a woman aged 45-59 years with acute or convalescent COVID-19.

V usage is TRBV5-1 and J usage is TRBJ1-2; 10 positions match TRBD1. This CDR3 spans 16 amino acids. Germline V gives CDR1 SGHRS, CDR2 YFSETQ. After removal of 0 bases from V and 3 bases from J, the junction contained 5 bases not matched to a gene. The CDR3 region has the DNA TGCGCCAGCAGCTTGGGCAGACAGGGGGCGGACTATGGCTACACCTTC. Its protein product is CASSLGRQGADYGYTF.

The chain uses TRBV11-3 and TRBJ2-3; tentative D call: TRBD2 (5 bases). CDR1 SGHNT and CDR2 YENEEA come from the germline V gene. With 5 bases removed from V and 4 bases from J, the gap between germline ends came to 13 bases. The CDR3 runs 14 residues. The CDR3: CASSQSRDADTQYF. In DNA form, the CDR3 reads TGTGCCAGCAGCCAATCCCGGGATGCAGATACGCAGTATTTT.

The chain joins TRBV19 to TRBJ1-1, with D hard to call. Germline loops: CDR1 LNHDA, CDR2 SQIVND (reference sequence). The CDR3 runs 12 residues. V gave up 4 bases and J gave up 7 bases, with 10 bases separating them. The CDR3 sequence: CASSRREGEAFF. CDR3 coding DNA: TGTGCCAGTAGTAGGAGGGAGGGTGAAGCTTTCTTT.

The chain couples TRBV12-3 or TRBV12-4 to TRBJ2-7; D possibly corresponds to TRBD2 (5 bases). The V end was cut by 3 bases, the J end by 0 bases, with 6 bases between. This CDR3 region has 13 residues. The CDR3 loop reads CASSLEVSYEQYF. DNA for the CDR3: TGTGCCAGCAGTTTGGAGGTCTCCTACGAGCAGTACTTC.

This clone turned up a few times. The V and J genes are TRBV19 and TRBJ2-1, with TRBD1 identical over 7 bases. CDR3 size: 17 residues. V dropped 0 bases and J dropped 3; count of bases not matched to a gene: 8. The germline V gene encodes CDR1 LNHDA and CDR2 SQIVND (reference sequence). The CDR3 region is CASSIDEGATDYNEQFF. Here the CDR3 DNA reads TGTGCCAGTAGTATAGATGAGGGGGCGACAGACTACAATGAGCAGTTCTTC.

The rearrangement joins TRBV7-2 to TRBJ1-5; D is uncertain. Germline V gene lookup returns CDR1 SGHTA and CDR2 FQGNSA. V was cut by 3 bases and J by 4 bases, with 13 bases left in between. The CDR3 has 15 amino acids. For the CDR3, the DNA is TGTGCCAGCAGCTTGGTCGCCCAGACTAATCAGCCCCAGCATTTT. Translating gives CASSLVAQTNQPQHF.

The rearrangement joins TRBV21-1 to TRBJ1-4; TRBD1, the table's D call, lacks a check against the DNA. TRBV21-1 is a documented pseudogene. The CDR3 length is 15 residues. The DNA of the CDR3 is TGTGCCAGCAGCAAAGGGGGGACAGGGGGTGAAAAACTGTTTTTT. It encodes CASSKGGTGGEKLFF.

Concerning this clone: Other DNA sequences of this sample code for an identical CDR3. This rearrangement joins TRBV19 to TRBJ2-2; 11 bases fit TRBD1. The CDR3 is 14 amino acids. Germline V lookup: CDR1 LNHDA, CDR2 SQIVND (reference sequence). J was trimmed by 7 bases and V by 9 bases; bases with no gene match: 7. The CDR3: CASRTGGAGGELFF. Here the CDR3 DNA reads TGTGCCAGCAGGACAGGGGGCGCCGGCGGGGAGCTGTTTTTT.

This chain joins TRBV28 and TRBJ2-7, with 12 bases fitting TRBD2. The V gene's germline CDR1 is MDHEN and CDR2 SYDVKM. The CDR3 covers 15 residues. V trimming: 3 bases; J trimming: 7 bases; junction bases outside the gene matches: 7. The CDR3 here is CASSFGLAGPREQYF. The CDR3 coding sequence is TGTGCCAGCAGTTTCGGACTAGCGGGACCTCGGGAGCAGTACTTC. Drawing the rest from reference TRBV28 and TRBJ2-7, the complete variable domain is DVKVTQSSRYLVKRTGEKVFLECVQDMDHENMFWYRQDPGLGLRLIYFSYDVKMKEKGDIPEGYSVSREKKERFSLILESASTNQTSMYLCASSFGLAGPREQYFGPGTRLTVT.

This CDR3 is CASRTGTGGVGYGYTF. Here the CDR3 DNA reads TGTGCCAGTAGGACCGGGACAGGGGGCGTCGGCTATGGCTACACCTTC. This chain links TRBV19 with TRBJ1-2; 12 nucleotides agree with TRBD1. CDR3 length: 16 residues. V shed 6 bases, J shed 4 bases, and the junction held 9 bases outside the gene matches. In germline, CDR1 is LNHDA, CDR2 SQIVND (reference sequence).

The genes are TRBV9 and TRBJ2-7; D is possibly TRBD2 (6 bases). CDR1 and CDR2 (germline): SGDLS, YYNGEE. V lost 4 bases and J lost 7, with 15 bases in between. CDR3 size: 13 residues. The CDR3 reads CASSSRLAGEQYF. CDR3 coding DNA: TGTGCCAGCAGCTCCCGGCTGGCGGGGGAGCAGTACTTC. Full variable domain (outside the CDR3, taken from reference TRBV9 and TRBJ2-7): DSGVTQTPKHLITATGQRVTLRCSPRSGDLSVYWYQQSLDQGLQFLIQYYNGEERAKGNILERFSAQQFPDLHSELNLSSLELGDSALYFCASSSRLAGEQYFGPGTRLTVT.

This clone was counted once. This sequence joins TRBV6-5 and TRBJ2-2; 8 bases match TRBD1. This CDR3 has 14 amino acids. Germline V gene data show CDR1 as MNHEY and CDR2 as SVGAGI. The V and J ends lost 6 bases and 5 bases, in that order; junction bases with no gene match: 5. The CDR3 protein is CASRRDRYTGELFF. In DNA form, the CDR3 reads TGTGCCAGCAGGCGGGACAGGTATACCGGGGAGCTGTTTTTT.

The table lists this clone with a few counts. The chain carries TRBV5-1 and TRBJ1-2; 11 nucleotides align to TRBD1. With 1 base clipped from V and 7 bases from J, the junction kept 3 bases outside the gene matches. CDR1 and CDR2 from the germline V gene are SGHRS and YFSETQ. The CDR3 runs 14 residues. The chain's CDR3 is CASSLSGTGGGYTF. The CDR3 DNA sequence: TGCGCCAGCAGCTTGTCCGGGACAGGGGGTGGCTACACCTTC.

For this clone: Other nucleotide sequences from this sample produce the same CDR3. The chain recombines TRBV2 with TRBJ1-5; TRBD1 matches 8 bases. This CDR3 contains 13 residues. V lost 5 bases, J lost 6 bases, and 3 bases stayed unmatched. Germline loops: CDR1 SNHLY, CDR2 FYNNEI. The CDR3 here is CASSRTGTQPQHF. The CDR3, as DNA: TGTGCCAGCAGTCGGACAGGGACTCAGCCCCAGCATTTT.

This chain uses TRBV7-3 with TRBJ1-2; D perhaps matches TRBD1 (5 bases). Trimming cost V 5 bases and J 3 bases, with 10 bases left between them. This CDR3 is 13 amino acids long. CDR1 is SGHTA and CDR2 is FQGTGA in the germline V gene. The CDR3 region is CASSRGTDYGYTF. CDR3 nucleotide sequence: TGTGCCAGCAGCCGGGGGACTGACTATGGCTACACCTTC.

This clone has a handful of counts. The chain recombines TRBV11-3 with TRBJ1-2; D unresolved. Germline CDR1 SGHNT, CDR2 YENEEA. This CDR3 spans 10 amino acids. The ends were cut back, 4 bases at V and 7 bases at J, with 4 bases in the middle. The CDR3 region is CASSSSGYTF. The CDR3 DNA follows: TGTGCCAGCAGCTCCTCTGGCTACACCTTC.

V is TRBV19 and J is TRBJ2-1; 7 bases are shared with TRBD2. The trim removed 0 bases at V and 8 bases at J, leaving 1 base unmatched. This CDR3 spans 13 amino acids. The germline V gene has CDR1 LNHDA and CDR2 SQIVND (reference sequence). This chain's CDR3 is CASSIDRGDEQFF. The CDR3 bases are TGTGCCAGTAGTATAGACCGGGGGGATGAGCAGTTCTTC.

J is TRBJ1-1 and V is TRBV27; 8 bases are shared with TRBD1. The CDR3 totals 14 residues. The V gene end was trimmed by 7 bases and the J gene end by 8 bases; junction bases not matched to a gene: 12. Germline CDR1 is MNHEY and CDR2 is SMNVEV (reference sequence). The CDR3 sequence: CASNRQGLPSEAFF. The CDR3 nucleotides are TGTGCCAGCAACAGACAGGGGCTGCCTTCCGAAGCTTTCTTT.